This TCR beta chain was sequenced in a study of T cell responses to AZD1222 COVID-19 vaccine. Overall study: Timing groups of about 4 and about 12 weeks for second doses were pooled.

Worth noting for this clone: The target antigen is unknown.

Per germline, CDR1 DFQATT and CDR2 SNEGSKA (reference sequence). Trimming removed 3 bases from V and 0 bases from J, with 6 bases in between. The CDR3 is 13 amino acids. The study, taken as a whole, reports: Donors were chiefly white British, with a greater number of females, and clonal diversity was perhaps underestimated. Spike regions recognized by vaccine-associated CD4 TCRs spanned the protein, led by 160-218 and 743-854. Reportedly, nearly half the spike-specific TCRs target unmutated variant regions.

Clones were read by immunoSEQ multiplex PCR, and TCRdb kept only the in-frame ones, dropping some. Seen here are about 120,000 clones, about 90% observed once, and the top ten hold 5% to 5.5%. Here the sequenced sample was peripheral blood, taken on day 0 of AZD1222 vaccination. The chain links TRBV20-1 to TRBJ1-5, with D possibly being TRBD1 (5 bases). The receptor comes from an adult in good health. CDR3 in DNA: TGCAGTGCTAGTACAGGTAGCAATCAGCCCCAGCATTTT. Encoded protein: CSASTGSNQPQHF.